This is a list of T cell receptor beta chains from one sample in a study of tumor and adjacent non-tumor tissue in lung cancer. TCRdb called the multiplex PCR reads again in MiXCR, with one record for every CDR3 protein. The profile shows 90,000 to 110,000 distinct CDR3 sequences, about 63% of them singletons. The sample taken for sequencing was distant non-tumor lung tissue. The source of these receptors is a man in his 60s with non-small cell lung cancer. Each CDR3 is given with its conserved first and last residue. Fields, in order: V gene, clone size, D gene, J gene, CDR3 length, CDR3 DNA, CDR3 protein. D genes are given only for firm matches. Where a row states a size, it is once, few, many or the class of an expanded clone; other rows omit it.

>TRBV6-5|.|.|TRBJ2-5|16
TGTACCAGCAGTTACTCGTCGGGGGCTATCCAGGAGACCCAGTACTTC
CTSSYSSGAIQETQYF
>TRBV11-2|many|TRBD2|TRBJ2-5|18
TGTGCCAGCGCCTTGGTGTTGGGCGGGGGGGCCTACCAAGAGACCCAGTACTTC
CASALVLGGGAYQETQYF
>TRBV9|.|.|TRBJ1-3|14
TGTGCCAGCAGCGTAGCCGCAGTCGGAAACACCATATATTTT
CASSVAAVGNTIYF
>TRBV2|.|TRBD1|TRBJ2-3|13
TGTGCCAACTACGGACAGGAGACAGATACGCAGTATTTT
CANYGQETDTQYF
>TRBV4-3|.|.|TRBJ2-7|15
TGCGCCAGCAGCCCACAACACAGGGCGTCCTACGAGCAGTACTTC
CASSPQHRASYEQYF
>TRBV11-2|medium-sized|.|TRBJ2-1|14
TGTGCCAGCAGCTTAGATCATGGGGCGTTTGAGCAGTTCTTC
CASSLDHGAFEQFF
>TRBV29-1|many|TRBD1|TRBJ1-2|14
TGCAGCGCTCTGGACAGGGGGCGAGCCTATGGCTACACCTTC
CSALDRGRAYGYTF
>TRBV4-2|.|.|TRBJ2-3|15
TGTGCCAGCTGCTCCACGACAGTCAGTACAGATACGCAGTATTTT
CASCSTTVSTDTQYF
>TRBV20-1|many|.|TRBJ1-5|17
TGCAGTGCTAGAGCGGTGGGGCCAGGGGCGGGAGGTCAGCCCCAGCATTTT
CSARAVGPGAGGQPQHF
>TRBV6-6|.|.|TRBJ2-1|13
TGTGCCAGCGGTTACGACAGGAGGGATGAGCAGTTCTTC
CASGYDRRDEQFF
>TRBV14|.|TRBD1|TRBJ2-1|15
TGTGCCAGCAGACAAGTTCTGTCAGGGACAGCTGAGCAGTTCTTC
CASRQVLSGTAEQFF
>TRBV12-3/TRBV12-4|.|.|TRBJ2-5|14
TGTGCCAGCAGTTTAGGGGGACACCGAGAGACCCAGTACTTC
CASSLGGHRETQYF
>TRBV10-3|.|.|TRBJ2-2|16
TGTGCCATCAGTGAGGCCGGGACATGGAATACCGGGGAGCTGTTTTTT
CAISEAGTWNTGELFF
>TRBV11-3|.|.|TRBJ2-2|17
TGTGCAAGCTGTTTCCCCAGGGAGTCCACTACTACCGGGGAGCTGTTTTTT
CASCFPRESTTTGELFF
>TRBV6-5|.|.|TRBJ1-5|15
TGTGCCAGCAGTTGCTCATTACAGAGCAATCAGCCTCAGCATTTT
CASSCSLQSNQPQHF
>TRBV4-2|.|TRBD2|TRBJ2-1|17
TGTGCCAGCAGTAGCAGGGGTCAACTAGCGGGAGGGATTGAGCAGTTCTTC
CASSSRGQLAGGIEQFF
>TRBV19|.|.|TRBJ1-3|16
TGTGCCAGTATTATAGGAACCGGGACCTCTGGAAACATCATATATTTT
CASIIGTGTSGNIIYF
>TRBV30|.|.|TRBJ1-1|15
TGTGCCTGGAGAGGGTATGACACCACGAACACTGAAGCTTTCTTT
CAWRGYDTTNTEAFF
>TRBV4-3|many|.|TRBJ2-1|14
TGCGCCAGCAGCCAAGTGGGGGGACCTAGGGAGCAGTTCTTC
CASSQVGGPREQFF
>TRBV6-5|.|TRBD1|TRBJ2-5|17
TGTGCCAGCAGTTGGGTCGGGACAGGGGGCTGCCAGGAGACCCAGTACTTC
CASSWVGTGGCQETQYF
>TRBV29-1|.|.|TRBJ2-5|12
TGCAGCGTCCATGGGGACATGAAGACCCAGTACTTC
CSVHGDMKTQYF
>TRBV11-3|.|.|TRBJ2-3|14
TGTACCAGCAGCTTAATCGGCTACAAAGATACGCAGTATTTT
CTSSLIGYKDTQYF
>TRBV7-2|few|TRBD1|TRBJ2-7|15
TGTGCCAGCAGCTTAGAGCCAGGGGGTATCTACGAGCAGTACTTC
CASSLEPGGIYEQYF
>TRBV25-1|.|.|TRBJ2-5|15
TGTGCCAGCAGTGCCCAGACAGGCCTGGTAAAGACCCAGTACTTC
CASSAQTGLVKTQYF
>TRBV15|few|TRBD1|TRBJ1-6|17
TGTGCCACCAGCAGGTGGGGAGGGACAGGGAGGAACTCACCCCTCCACTTT
CATSRWGGTGRNSPLHF
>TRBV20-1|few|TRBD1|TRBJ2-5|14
TGCAGTGCTCCACCGGGACAGTGGCAAGGGGCCCAGTACTTC
CSAPPGQWQGAQYF
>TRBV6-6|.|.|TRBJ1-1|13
TGTGCCAGCAGTACCGGGGACCTGATTGAAGTTTTCTTT
CASSTGDLIEVFF
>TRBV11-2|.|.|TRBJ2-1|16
TGTGTCAGCAGCTTATCGGCGGATATGCCAAGCAATGAACAGTTCTTC
CVSSLSADMPSNEQFF
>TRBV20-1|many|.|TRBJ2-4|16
TGCAGTGCTAGAGATCGCCGGACACTAGCCAAAAACATTCAGTACTTC
CSARDRRTLAKNIQYF
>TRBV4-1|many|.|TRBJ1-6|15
TGCGCCAGCAGCCAAGTTAACAAGGAGAGTTCACCCCTCCACTTT
CASSQVNKESSPLHF
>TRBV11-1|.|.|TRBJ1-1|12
TGTGCCAGAAGCTTAGAGGACTCAGTTACTTCCTTT
CARSLEDSVTSF
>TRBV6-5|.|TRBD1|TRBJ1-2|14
TGTGCCAACACTGGGACAGGGTCGCTCTATGGCTACACCTTC
CANTGTGSLYGYTF
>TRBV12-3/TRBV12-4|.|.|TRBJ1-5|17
TGTGCCAGCAGTCTCATGAGCTCCACTGGGAGCAATCAGCCCCAGCATTTT
CASSLMSSTGSNQPQHF
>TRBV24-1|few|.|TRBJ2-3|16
TGTGCCACCAGTGATGCTCTGGGGTTTGGCGCAGATACGCAGTATTTT
CATSDALGFGADTQYF
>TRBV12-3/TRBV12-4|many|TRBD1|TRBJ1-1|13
TGTGCCAGCAGGACGACAGGGTCGATTGAAGCTTTCTTT
CASRTTGSIEAFF
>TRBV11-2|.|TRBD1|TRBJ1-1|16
TGTGCCAGCAGCTCACCTACAGGGGGACGGAACACTGAAGCTTTCTTT
CASSSPTGGRNTEAFF
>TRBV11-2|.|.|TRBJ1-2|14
TGTGCCAGCAGCCCCCTGGCAGGAAGCTATGGCTACGCCTTC
CASSPLAGSYGYAF
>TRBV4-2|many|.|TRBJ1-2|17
TGTGCCAGCAGCCAAGATATGTTAGGGACGTCTAACTATGGCTACACCTTC
CASSQDMLGTSNYGYTF
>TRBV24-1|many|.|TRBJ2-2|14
TGTGCCACCAGTGCGGGACAGAACACCGGGGAGCTGTTTTTT
CATSAGQNTGELFF
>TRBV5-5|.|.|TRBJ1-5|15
TGTGCCAGCAGTAGGGGACGGGGCAGCAATCAGCCCCAGCATTTT
CASSRGRGSNQPQHF
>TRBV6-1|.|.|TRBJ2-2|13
TGTGCCAGCAGTGACTACATCACTGGGGAGCTGTTTTTT
CASSDYITGELFF
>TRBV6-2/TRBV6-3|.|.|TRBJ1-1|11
TGTGCCAGCCGTTACATCTCTGAAGCTTTCTTT
CASRYISEAFF
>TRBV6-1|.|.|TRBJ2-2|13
TGTGCCCAGGGGGAGGGGGGCACCGGGGAGCTGTTTTTT
CAQGEGGTGELFF
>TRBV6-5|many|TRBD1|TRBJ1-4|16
TGTGCCAGCAGCTATAGCCTCGGGACAGGGGCCGAAAAACTGTTTTTT
CASSYSLGTGAEKLFF
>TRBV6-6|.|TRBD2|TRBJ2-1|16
TGTGCCAGCAGAGGGACTAGCCATAACTCCTACAGTGAGCAGTTCTTC
CASRGTSHNSYSEQFF
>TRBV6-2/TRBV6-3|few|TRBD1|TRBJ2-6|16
TGTGCCAGCACCAGGGGGCGCCACTCTGGGGCCAACGTCCTGACTTTC
CASTRGRHSGANVLTF
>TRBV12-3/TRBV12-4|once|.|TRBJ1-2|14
TGTGTTAGCAGTACGACAGGTCGTTTAGATGGCTACACCTTC
CVSSTTGRLDGYTF
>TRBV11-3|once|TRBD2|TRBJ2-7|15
TGTGCAAGTAGGATGGCTAGCGGGAGCTCCTACGACCAGTACTTC
CASRMASGSSYDQYF
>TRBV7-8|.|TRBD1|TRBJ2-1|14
TGTGCCGGCAGCTACTTGACAGGGGTTGGTGAACAGTTCTTC
CAGSYLTGVGEQFF
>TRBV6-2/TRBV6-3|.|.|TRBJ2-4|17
TGTGCCAGCAGTTACTCGAGAGGCCTCCTAGTCAAAAATATTCAGTACTTC
CASSYSRGLLVKNIQYF
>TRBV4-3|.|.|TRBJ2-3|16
TGCACCAGCAGTCAAGACATGGGACTGAGCACAGATACGCAGTATTTT
CTSSQDMGLSTDTQYF
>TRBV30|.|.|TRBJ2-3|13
TGTGCCTGGAGTGTGCTAGTGAGAGATACGCAGTATTTT
CAWSVLVRDTQYF
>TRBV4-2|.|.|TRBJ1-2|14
TGTGCCATCAGCCAACCTGAGACAGGAGGAGGCTACACCTTC
CAISQPETGGGYTF
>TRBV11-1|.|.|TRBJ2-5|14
TGCGCCAACAGCTCGGACACGTACCAAGAGACCCAGTGCTTC
CANSSDTYQETQCF
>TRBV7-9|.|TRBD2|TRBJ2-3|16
TGTGCCAACAGCGCTACTAGCGGGGGATCAGCAGATACGCAGTATTTT
CANSATSGGSADTQYF
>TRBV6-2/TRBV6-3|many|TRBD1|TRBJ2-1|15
TGTGCCAGCAGGTCGGGCCCAGGGGGTTACAATGAGCAGTTCTTC
CASRSGPGGYNEQFF
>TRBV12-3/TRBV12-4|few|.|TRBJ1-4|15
TGTGCCAGCAGTCTCGGGGCAGCCGTCACTGAAAAACTGTTTTTT
CASSLGAAVTEKLFF